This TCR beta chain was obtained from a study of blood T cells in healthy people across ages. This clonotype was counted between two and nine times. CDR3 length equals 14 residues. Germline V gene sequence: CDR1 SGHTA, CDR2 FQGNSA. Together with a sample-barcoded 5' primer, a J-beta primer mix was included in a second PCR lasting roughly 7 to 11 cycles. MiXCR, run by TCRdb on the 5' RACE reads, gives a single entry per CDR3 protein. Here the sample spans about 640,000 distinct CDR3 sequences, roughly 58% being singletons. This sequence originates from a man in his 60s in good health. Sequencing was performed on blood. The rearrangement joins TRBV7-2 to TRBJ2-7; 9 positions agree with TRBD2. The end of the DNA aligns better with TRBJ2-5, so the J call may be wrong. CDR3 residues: CASSDGTSWETQYF. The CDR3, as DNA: TGTGCCAGCAGCGACGGGACTAGCTGGGAGACCCAGTACTTC.